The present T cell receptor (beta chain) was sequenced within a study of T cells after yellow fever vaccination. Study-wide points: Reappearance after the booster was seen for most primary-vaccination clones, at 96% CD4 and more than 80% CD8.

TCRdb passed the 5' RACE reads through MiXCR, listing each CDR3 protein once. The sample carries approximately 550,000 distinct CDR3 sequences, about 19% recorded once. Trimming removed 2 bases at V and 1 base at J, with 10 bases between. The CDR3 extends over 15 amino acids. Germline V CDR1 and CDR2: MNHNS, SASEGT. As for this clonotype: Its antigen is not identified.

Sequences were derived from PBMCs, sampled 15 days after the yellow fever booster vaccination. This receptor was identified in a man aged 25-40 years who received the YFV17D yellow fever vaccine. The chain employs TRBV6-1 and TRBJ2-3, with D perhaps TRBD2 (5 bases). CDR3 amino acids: CASSERSGGTDTQYF. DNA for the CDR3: TGTGCCAGCAGTGAACGAAGCGGCGGCACAGATACGCAGTATTTT.